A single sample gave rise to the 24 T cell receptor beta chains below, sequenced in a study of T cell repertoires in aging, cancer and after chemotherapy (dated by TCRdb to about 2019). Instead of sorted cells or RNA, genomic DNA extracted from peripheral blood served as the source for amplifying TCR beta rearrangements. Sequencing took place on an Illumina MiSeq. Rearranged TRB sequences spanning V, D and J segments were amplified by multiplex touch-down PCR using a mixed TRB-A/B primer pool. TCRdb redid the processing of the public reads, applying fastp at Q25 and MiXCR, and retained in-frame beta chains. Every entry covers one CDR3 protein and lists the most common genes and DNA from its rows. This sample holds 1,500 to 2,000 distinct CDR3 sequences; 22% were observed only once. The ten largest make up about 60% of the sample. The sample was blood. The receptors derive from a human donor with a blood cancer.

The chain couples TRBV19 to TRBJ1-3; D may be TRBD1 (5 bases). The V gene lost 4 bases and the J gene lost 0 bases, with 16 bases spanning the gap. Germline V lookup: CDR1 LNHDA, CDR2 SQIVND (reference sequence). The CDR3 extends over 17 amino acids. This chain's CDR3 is CASSTLWTPNSGNTIYF. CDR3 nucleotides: TGTGCCAGTAGTACTTTGTGGACACCGAACTCTGGAAACACCATATATTTT.

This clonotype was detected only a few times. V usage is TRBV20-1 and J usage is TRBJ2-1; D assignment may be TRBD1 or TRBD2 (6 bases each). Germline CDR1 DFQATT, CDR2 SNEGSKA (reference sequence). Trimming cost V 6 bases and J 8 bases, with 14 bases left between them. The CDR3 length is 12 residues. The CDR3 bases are TGCAGTGCATTCCGGAGGGGGGATGAGCAGTTCTTC. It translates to CSAFRRGDEQFF.

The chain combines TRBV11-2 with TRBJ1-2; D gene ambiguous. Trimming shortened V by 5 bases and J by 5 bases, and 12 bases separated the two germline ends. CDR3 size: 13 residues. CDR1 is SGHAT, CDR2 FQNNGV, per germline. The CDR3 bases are TGTGCCAGCAGCCTATTACAGCTTTATGGCTACACCTTC. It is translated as CASSLLQLYGYTF.

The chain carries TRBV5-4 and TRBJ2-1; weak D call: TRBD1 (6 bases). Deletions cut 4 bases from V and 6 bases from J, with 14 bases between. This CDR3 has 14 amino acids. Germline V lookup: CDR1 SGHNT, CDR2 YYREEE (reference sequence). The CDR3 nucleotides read TGTGCCAGCAGCATCAAGACAGGAACCAATGAGCAGTTCTTC. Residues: CASSIKTGTNEQFF.

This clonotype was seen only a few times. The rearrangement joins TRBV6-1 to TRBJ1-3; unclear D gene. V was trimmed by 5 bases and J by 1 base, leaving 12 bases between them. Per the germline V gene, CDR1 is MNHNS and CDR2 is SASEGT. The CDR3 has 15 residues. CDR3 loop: CASSIQSGSGNTIYF. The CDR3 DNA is TGTGCCAGCAGTATACAGTCGGGGTCTGGAAACACCATATATTTT.

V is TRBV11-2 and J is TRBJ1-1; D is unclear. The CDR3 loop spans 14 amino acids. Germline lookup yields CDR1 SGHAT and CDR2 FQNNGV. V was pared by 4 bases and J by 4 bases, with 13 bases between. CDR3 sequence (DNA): TGTGCCAGCAGCTCCGACCCAGCGGGCACTGAAGCTTTCTTT. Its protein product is CASSSDPAGTEAFF.

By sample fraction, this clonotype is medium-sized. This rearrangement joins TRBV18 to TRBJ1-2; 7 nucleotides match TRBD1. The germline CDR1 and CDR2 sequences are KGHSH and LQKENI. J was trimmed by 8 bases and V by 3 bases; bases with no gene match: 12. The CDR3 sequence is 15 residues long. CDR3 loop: CASSPRDSGLGGYTF. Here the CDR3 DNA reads TGTGCCAGCTCACCCCGGGACAGTGGCCTCGGCGGCTACACCTTC.

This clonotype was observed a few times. The CDR3 bases are TGTGCCACCAGTGACCCCGAAGAGACCCAGTACTTC. It specifies CATSDPEETQYF. This rearrangement joins TRBV24-1 to TRBJ2-5; D remains ambiguous. The germline V gene has CDR1 KGHDR and CDR2 SFDVKD. The CDR3 is made up of 12 amino acids. The ends were cut back, 4 bases at V and 3 bases at J, with 5 bases in the middle.

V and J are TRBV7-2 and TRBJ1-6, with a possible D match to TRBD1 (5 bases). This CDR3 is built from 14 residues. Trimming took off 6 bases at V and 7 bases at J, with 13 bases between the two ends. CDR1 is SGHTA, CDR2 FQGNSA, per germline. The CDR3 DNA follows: TGTGCCAGCAGTCCCCCGCGGGGCAATTCACCCCTCCACTTT. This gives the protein CASSPPRGNSPLHF. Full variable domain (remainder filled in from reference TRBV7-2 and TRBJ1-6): GAGVSQSPSNKVTEKGKDVELRCDPISGHTALYWYRQSLGQGLEFLIYFQGNSAPDKSGLPSDRFSAERTGGSVSTLTIQRTQQEDSAVYLCASSPPRGNSPLHFGNGTRLTVT.

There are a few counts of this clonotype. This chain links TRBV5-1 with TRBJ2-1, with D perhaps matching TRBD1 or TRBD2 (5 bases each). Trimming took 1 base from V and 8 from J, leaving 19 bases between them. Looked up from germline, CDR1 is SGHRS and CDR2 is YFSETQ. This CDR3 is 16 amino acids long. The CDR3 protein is CASSLFGTNLAHEQFF. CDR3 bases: TGCGCCAGCAGCTTGTTTGGGACCAACCTTGCCCATGAGCAGTTCTTC.

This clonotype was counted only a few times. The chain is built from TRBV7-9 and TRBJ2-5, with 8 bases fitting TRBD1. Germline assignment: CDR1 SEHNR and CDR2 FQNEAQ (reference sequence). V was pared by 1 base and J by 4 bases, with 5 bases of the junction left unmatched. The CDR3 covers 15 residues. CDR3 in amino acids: CASSLGDRKGETQYF. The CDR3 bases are TGTGCCAGCAGCTTAGGGGACAGGAAAGGAGAGACCCAGTACTTC.

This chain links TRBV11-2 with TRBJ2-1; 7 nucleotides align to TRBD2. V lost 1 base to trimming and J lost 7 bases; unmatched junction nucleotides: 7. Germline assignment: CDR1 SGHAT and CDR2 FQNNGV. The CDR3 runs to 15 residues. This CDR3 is CASSLGGSSRNEQFF. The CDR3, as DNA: TGTGCCAGCAGCTTAGGCGGGAGCAGCAGGAATGAGCAGTTCTTC. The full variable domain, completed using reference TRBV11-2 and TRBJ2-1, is EAGVAQSPRYKIIEKRQSVAFWCNPISGHATLYWYQQILGQGPKLLIQFQNNGVVDDSQLPKDRFSAERLKGVDSTLKIQPAKLEDSAVYLCASSLGGSSRNEQFFGPGTRLTVL.

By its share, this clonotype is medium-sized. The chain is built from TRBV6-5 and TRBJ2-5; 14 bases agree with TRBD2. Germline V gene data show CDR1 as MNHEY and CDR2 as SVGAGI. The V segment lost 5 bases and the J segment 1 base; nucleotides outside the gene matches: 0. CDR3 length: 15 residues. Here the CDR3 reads CASSGLAGGQETQYF. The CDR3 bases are TGTGCCAGCAGTGGACTAGCGGGAGGCCAAGAGACCCAGTACTTC.

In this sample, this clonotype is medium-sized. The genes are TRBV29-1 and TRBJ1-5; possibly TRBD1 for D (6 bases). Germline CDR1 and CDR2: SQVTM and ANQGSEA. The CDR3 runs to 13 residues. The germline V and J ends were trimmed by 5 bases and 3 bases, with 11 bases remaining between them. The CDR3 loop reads CSVLAGVNQPQHF. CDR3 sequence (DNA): TGCAGCGTTCTGGCAGGGGTCAATCAGCCCCAGCATTTT.

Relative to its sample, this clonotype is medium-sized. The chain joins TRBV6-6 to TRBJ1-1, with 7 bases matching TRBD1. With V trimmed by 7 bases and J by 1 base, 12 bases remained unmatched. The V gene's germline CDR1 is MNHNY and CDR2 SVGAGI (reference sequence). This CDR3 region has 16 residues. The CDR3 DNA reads TGTGCCAGCACACCAAGGGGGCTAGCCCCGAACACTGAAGCTTTCTTT. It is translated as CASTPRGLAPNTEAFF.

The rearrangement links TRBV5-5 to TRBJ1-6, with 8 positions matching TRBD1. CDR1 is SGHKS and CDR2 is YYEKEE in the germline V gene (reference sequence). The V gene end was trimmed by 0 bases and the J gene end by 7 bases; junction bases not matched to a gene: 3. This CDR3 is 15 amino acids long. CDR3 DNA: TGTGCCAGCAGCTTGGCGAGGACAGGGAATTCACCCCTCCACTTT. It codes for CASSLARTGNSPLHF. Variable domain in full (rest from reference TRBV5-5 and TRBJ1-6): DAGVTQSPTHLIKTRGQQVTLRCSPISGHKSVSWYQQVLGQGPQFIFQYYEKEERGRGNFPDRFSARQFPNYSSELNVNALLLGDSALYLCASSLARTGNSPLHFGNGTRLTVT.

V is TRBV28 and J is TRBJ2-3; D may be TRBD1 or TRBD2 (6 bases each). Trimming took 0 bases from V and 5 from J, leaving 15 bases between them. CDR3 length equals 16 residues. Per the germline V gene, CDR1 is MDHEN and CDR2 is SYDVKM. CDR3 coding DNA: TGTGCCAGCAGTTTATGGGGGGGCGCCGTACGAGATACGCAGTATTTT. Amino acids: CASSLWGGAVRDTQYF.

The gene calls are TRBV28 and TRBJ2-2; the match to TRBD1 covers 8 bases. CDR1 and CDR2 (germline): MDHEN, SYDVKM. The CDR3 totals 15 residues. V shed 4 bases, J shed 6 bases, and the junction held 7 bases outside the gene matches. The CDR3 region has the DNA TGTGCCAGCAGTTGGGCGACAGGGGCGGCCGGGGAGCTGTTTTTT. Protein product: CASSWATGAAGELFF.

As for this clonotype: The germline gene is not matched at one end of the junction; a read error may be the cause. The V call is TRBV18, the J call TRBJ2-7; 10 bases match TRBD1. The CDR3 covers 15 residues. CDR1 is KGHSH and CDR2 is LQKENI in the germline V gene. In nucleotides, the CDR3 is TGTGACAGCTCACCCGCCGGGACAGGGGCCTACGAGCAGTACTTC. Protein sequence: CDSSPAGTGAYEQYF.

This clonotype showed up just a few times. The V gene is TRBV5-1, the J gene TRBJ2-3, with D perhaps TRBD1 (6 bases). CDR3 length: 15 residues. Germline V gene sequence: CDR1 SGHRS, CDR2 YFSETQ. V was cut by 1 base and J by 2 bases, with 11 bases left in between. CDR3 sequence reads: CASSLSGAITDTQYF. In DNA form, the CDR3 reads TGCGCCAGCAGCTTGTCAGGGGCGATCACAGATACGCAGTATTTT.

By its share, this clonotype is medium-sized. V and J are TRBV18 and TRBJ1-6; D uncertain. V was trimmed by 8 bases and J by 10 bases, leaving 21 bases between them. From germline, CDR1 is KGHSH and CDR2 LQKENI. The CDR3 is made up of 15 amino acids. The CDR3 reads CASPWLTGGRSPLHF. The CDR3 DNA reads TGTGCCAGCCCCTGGTTGACGGGCGGGAGGTCACCCCTCCACTTT.

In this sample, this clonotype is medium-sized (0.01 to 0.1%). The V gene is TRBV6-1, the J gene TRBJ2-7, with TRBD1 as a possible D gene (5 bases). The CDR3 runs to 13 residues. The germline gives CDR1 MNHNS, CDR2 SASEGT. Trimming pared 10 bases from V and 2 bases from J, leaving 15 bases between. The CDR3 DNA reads TGTGCCATCGGGCAACAGGTAACCTACGAGCAGTACTTC. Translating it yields CAIGQQVTYEQYF.

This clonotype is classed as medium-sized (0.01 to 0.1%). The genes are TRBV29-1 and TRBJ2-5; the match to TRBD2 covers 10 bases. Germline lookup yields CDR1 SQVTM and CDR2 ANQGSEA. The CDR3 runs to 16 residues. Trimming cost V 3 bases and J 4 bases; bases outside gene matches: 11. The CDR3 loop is CSVDGLAGAPGETQYF. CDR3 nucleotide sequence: TGCAGCGTTGATGGGCTAGCGGGAGCCCCAGGAGAGACCCAGTACTTC.

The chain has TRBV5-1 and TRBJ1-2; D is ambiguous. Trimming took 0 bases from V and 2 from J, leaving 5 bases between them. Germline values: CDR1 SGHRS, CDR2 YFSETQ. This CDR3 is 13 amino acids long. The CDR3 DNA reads TGCGCCAGCAGCTTGGAACGGAACTATGGCTACACCTTC. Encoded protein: CASSLERNYGYTF.